This TCR beta chain was obtained from a study of T cell responses to AZD1222 COVID-19 vaccine. Study conclusions and caveats: CD4 TCRs associated with vaccination spanned spike, dominating at 160-218 and 743-854.

V gave up 1 base and J gave up 2 bases; unmatched junction bases: 18. CDR3 length: 19 amino acids. The germline V gene encodes CDR1 SGHRS and CDR2 YFSETQ. Sequencing was performed with immunoSEQ multiplex PCR; in TCRdb, only in-frame clones are kept and a portion is missing. The data show 150,000 or so clones, with 92% seen just once and 1.9% held by the top ten. On this clone: Its antigen remains unknown.

The starting material was peripheral blood, obtained on day 0 of AZD1222 vaccination. The TCR originated in an adult in good health. This rearrangement joins TRBV5-1 to TRBJ2-7, with 7 bases matching TRBD2. The CDR3, as DNA: TGCGCCAGCAGCTTGTCCCCCTGGGGAGGGTCCCAAAATACCTACGAGCAGTACTTC. Protein: CASSLSPWGGSQNTYEQYF.